These 5 T cell receptor beta chains were sequenced from one sample in a study of cytomegalovirus exposure and HLA in healthy donors. Libraries were prepared by immunoSEQ multiplex PCR; TCRdb keeps only in-frame clonotypes and omits some of them. The table records approximately 160,000 clones, roughly 83% of them present only once. Specimen: PBMCs. These receptors were taken from a young man in good health and CMV-seropositive.

This clone showed up just once. The chain uses TRBV9 and TRBJ2-3; TRBD2 matches at 8 bases. Germline CDR1 SGDLS, CDR2 YYNGEE. The CDR3 extends over 17 amino acids. V lost 4 bases to trimming and J lost 3 bases; unmatched junction nucleotides: 13. In nucleotides, the CDR3 is TGTGCCAGCAGCTCGCCGGTGGGCGGGGGGTATACAGATACGCAGTATTTT. Translation: CASSSPVGGGYTDTQYF.

This chain connects TRBV30 to TRBJ2-7; 8 nucleotides match TRBD2. The junction had 6 bases not matched to a gene; V was cut back by 5 bases and J by 3 bases. The CDR3 length is 13 residues. CDR1 and CDR2 from the germline V gene are GTSNPN and SVGIG (reference sequence). The CDR3 loop is CAWEAGELYEQYF. CDR3 DNA: TGTGCCTGGGAAGCGGGAGAACTCTACGAGCAGTACTTC.

V usage is TRBV19 and J usage is TRBJ2-7; 8 positions match TRBD2. The V and J ends lost 4 bases and 2 bases, in that order; junction bases with no gene match: 4. The CDR3 is 14 residues long. Per germline, CDR1 LNHDA and CDR2 SQIVND (reference sequence). CDR3 coding DNA: TGTGCCAGTAGTACCCCGGGACTAGCCTACGAGCAGTACTTC. It specifies CASSTPGLAYEQYF. The full variable domain, in which reference TRBV19 and TRBJ2-7 provide the parts outside the CDR3, is DGGITQSPKYLFRKEGQNVTLSCEQNLNHDAMYWYRQDPGQGLRLIYYSQIVNDFQKGDIAEGYSVSREKKESFPLTVTSAQKNPTAFYLCASSTPGLAYEQYFGPGTRLTVT.

The chain links TRBV6-5 to TRBJ2-3, with 7 bases aligning to TRBD2. Germline V gene data show CDR1 as MNHEY and CDR2 as SVGAGI. The J segment lost 10 bases and the V segment lost 5 bases, leaving 3 bases of the junction unmatched. This CDR3 comprises 11 residues. The CDR3 nucleotides are TGTGCCAGCAGTAGCGGGATTTCGCAGTATTTT. Its translation is CASSSGISQYF.

V usage is TRBV21-1 and J usage is TRBJ1-5; the table's D gene call, TRBD1, was not cross checked with the DNA. TRBV21-1 is a pseudogene. This CDR3 has 14 residues. The CDR3 DNA is TGTGCCAGCAGGTCCACAGGGTGCAATCAGCCCCAGCATTTT. Its protein is CASRSTGCNQPQHF.